Following are 11 T cell receptor beta chains from one sample sequenced in a study of OX40 agonist ivuxolimab in advanced cancers. This table comes from immunoSEQ multiplex PCR, and its TCRdb copy is limited to in-frame clones, with some not included. The sample yields 100,000 to 150,000 clones, roughly 95% seen once. Sequences were derived from CD4+ or CD8+ T cells sorted from blood, sampled in a trial of the OX40 agonist ivuxolimab. These receptors were taken from an adult with an advanced solid tumor such as melanoma, head and neck, liver or kidney cancer.

The CDR3: CASSHSSASSYNEQFF. The CDR3 nucleotides are TGTGCCAGCAGCCACAGCTCCGCAAGCTCCTACAATGAGCAGTTCTTC. The chain recombines TRBV7-8 with TRBJ2-1; D is unclear. The CDR3 extends over 16 amino acids. Per germline, CDR1 SGHVS and CDR2 FQNEAQ. The V and J ends lost 5 bases and 0 bases respectively, with 14 bases between them.

Only a few counts were recorded for this clone. Distinct nucleotide sequences in the sample also encode this CDR3. The V and J genes are TRBV30 and TRBJ1-6; D may be TRBD1 (5 bases). Germline lookup yields CDR1 GTSNPN and CDR2 SVGIG (reference sequence). V lost 2 bases and J 10 bases, leaving 15 bases between the germline ends. The CDR3 is made up of 14 amino acids. The CDR3: CAWSFGGKGSPLHF. CDR3 sequence (DNA): TGTGCCTGGAGTTTCGGGGGAAAGGGGTCACCCCTCCACTTT.

V is TRBV18 and J is TRBJ2-5, with 7 positions matching TRBD1. The J call may be incorrect, as the DNA end agrees better with TRBJ2-7. The CDR3 consists of 14 residues. CDR1 is KGHSH, CDR2 LQKENI, per germline. CDR3 sequence reads: CASSLGQENYEQYF. The CDR3 DNA sequence: TGTGCCAGCTCACTAGGACAGGAGAACTACGAGCAGTACTTC.

The chain couples TRBV6-5 to TRBJ1-1, with unresolved D. The CDR3 runs 15 residues. The V and J ends lost 0 bases and 4 bases respectively, with 12 bases between them. CDR1 and CDR2 from the germline V gene are MNHEY and SVGAGI. Here the CDR3 DNA reads TGTGCCAGCAGTTACTCGACACGGGAGGTCACTGAAGCTTTCTTT. Encoded protein: CASSYSTREVTEAFF.

V and J are TRBV7-9 and TRBJ2-7, with a weak D call TRBD1 (5 bases). Germline V gives CDR1 SEHNR, CDR2 FQNEAQ (reference sequence). This CDR3 is 15 amino acids long. Trimming removed 3 bases at V and 4 bases at J, with 16 bases between. CDR3 sequence: CASSFSVQGSYEQYF. DNA for the CDR3: TGTGCCAGCAGCTTTTCGGTTCAGGGTTCTTACGAGCAGTACTTC.

This chain uses TRBV7-2 with TRBJ2-7; 9 nucleotides match TRBD2. This CDR3 region has 14 residues. The V segment lost 1 base and the J segment 6 bases; nucleotides outside the gene matches: 4. Per germline, CDR1 SGHTA and CDR2 FQGNSA. Here the CDR3 reads CASSLGLAGFEQYF. CDR3 in DNA: TGTGCCAGCAGCTTAGGTCTAGCGGGATTCGAGCAGTACTTC.

The J gene is TRBJ1-5, the V gene TRBV28; 7 bases line up with TRBD1. V shed 7 bases, J shed 4 bases, and the junction held 7 bases outside the gene matches. This CDR3 has 14 amino acids. Germline V gene lookup returns CDR1 MDHEN and CDR2 SYDVKM. In DNA form, the CDR3 reads TGTGCCAGCACGCCCGGACAGGTGAATCAGCCCCAGCATTTT. The encoded protein is CASTPGQVNQPQHF. Supplemented by reference TRBV28 and TRBJ1-5, the full variable domain reads DVKVTQSSRYLVKRTGEKVFLECVQDMDHENMFWYRQDPGLGLRLIYFSYDVKMKEKGDIPEGYSVSREKKERFSLILESASTNQTSMYLCASTPGQVNQPQHFGDGTRLSIL.

V usage is TRBV6-5 and J usage is TRBJ2-4; D is perhaps TRBD2 (5 bases). The CDR3 extends over 13 amino acids. V was trimmed by 3 bases and J by 7 bases, leaving 10 bases between them. CDR1 is MNHEY and CDR2 is SVGAGI in the germline V gene. CDR3: CASSYDPGNIQYF. DNA for the CDR3: TGTGCCAGCAGTTATGACCCGGGGAACATTCAGTACTTC.

The chain employs TRBV27 and TRBJ1-4; no clear D. The CDR3 contains 15 residues. V lost 6 bases and J lost 8, with 19 bases in between. CDR1 and CDR2 from the germline V gene are MNHEY and SMNVEV (reference sequence). Written as DNA, the CDR3 is TGTGCCAGCAGCGCCTTCGGCGGGAGTCAGGAAAAACTGTTTTTT. Its translation: CASSAFGGSQEKLFF. The variable domain in full, with the rest retrieved from reference TRBV27 and TRBJ1-4, is EAQVTQNPRYLITVTGKKLTVTCSQNMNHEYMSWYRQDPGLGLRQIYYSMNVEVTDKGDVPEGYKVSRKEKRNFPLILESPSPNQTSLYFCASSAFGGSQEKLFFGSGTQLSVL.

The V and J genes are TRBV19 and TRBJ2-2, with D possibly being TRBD1 or TRBD2 (6 bases each). Trimming removed 8 bases at V and 2 bases at J, with 21 bases between. Germline lookup yields CDR1 LNHDA and CDR2 SQIVND (reference sequence). The CDR3 runs 17 residues. The CDR3 is CASQKGGGGRNTGELFF. Written as DNA, the CDR3 is TGTGCCAGTCAAAAGGGGGGCGGAGGCCGTAACACCGGGGAGCTGTTTTTT.

The gene calls are TRBV7-3 and TRBJ2-1; unclear D gene. The germline gives CDR1 SGHTA, CDR2 FQGTGA. Trimming stripped 1 base from V and 1 base from J, with 14 bases between. There are 17 residues in the CDR3. The CDR3 loop is CASSLSPLARSYNEQFF. In DNA, the CDR3 is TGTGCCAGCAGCTTAAGCCCTTTAGCTAGGTCCTACAATGAGCAGTTCTTC.